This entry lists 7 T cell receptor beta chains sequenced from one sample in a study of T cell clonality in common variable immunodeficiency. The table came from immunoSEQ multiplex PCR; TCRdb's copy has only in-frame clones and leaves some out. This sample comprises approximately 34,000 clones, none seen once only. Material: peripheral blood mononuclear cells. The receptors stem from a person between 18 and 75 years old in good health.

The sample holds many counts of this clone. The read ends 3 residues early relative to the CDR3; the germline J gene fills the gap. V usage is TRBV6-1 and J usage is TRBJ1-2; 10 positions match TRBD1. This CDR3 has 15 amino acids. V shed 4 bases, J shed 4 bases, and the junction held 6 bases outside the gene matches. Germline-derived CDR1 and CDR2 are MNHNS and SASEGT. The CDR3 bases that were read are TGTGCCAGCAGTGGAAAGGACAGGGGGTCCTATGGC. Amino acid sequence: CASSGKDRGSYG. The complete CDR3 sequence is CASSGKDRGSYGYTF.

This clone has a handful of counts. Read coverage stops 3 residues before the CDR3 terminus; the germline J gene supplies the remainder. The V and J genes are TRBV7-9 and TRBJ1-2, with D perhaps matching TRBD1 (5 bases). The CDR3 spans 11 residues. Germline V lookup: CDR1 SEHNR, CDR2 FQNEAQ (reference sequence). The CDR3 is CASSRGDTYTF. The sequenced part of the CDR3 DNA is TGTGCCAGCAGCCGAGGGGATACC.

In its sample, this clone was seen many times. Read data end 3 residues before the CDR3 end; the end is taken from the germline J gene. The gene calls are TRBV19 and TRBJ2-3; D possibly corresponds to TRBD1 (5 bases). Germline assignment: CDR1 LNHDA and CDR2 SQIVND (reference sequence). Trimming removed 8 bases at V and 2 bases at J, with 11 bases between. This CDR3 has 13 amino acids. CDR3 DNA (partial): TGTGCCAGTCGACAGTTCCTCACAGATACG. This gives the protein CASRQFLTDT. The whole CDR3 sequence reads CASRQFLTDTQYF.

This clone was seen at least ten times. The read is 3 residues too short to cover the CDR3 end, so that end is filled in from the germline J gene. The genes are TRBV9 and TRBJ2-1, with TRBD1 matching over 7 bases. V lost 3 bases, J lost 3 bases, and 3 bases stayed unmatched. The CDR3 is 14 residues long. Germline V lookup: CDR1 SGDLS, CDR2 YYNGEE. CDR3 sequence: CASSGGQVYNEQFF. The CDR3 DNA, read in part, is TGTGCCAGCAGCGGCGGACAGGTCTACAATGAG.

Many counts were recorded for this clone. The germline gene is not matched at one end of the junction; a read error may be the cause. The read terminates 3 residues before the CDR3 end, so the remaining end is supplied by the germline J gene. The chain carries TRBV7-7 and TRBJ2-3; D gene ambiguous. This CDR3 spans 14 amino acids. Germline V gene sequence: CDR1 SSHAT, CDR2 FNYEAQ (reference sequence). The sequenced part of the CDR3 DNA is TGTGCTAGCAGCTTTAGTGTATCGGCAGATACG. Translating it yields CASSFSVSADT. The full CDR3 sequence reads CASSFSVSADTQYF.

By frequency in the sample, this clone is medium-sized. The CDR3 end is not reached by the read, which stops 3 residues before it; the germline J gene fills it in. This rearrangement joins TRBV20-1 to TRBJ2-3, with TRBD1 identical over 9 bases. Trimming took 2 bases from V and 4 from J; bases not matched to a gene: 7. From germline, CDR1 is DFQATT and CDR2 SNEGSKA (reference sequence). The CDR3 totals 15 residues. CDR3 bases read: TGCAGTGCTAGAAACACAGGGGGCGCGTCAGATACG. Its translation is CSARNTGGASDT. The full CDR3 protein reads CSARNTGGASDTQYF.

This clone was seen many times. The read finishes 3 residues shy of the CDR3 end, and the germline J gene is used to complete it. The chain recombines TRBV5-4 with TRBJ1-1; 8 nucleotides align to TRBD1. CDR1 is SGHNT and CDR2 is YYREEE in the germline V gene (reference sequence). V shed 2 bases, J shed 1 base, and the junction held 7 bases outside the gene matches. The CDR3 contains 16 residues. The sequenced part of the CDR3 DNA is TGTGCCAGCAGCTTCCCCTCCGGGACAGGGAACACTGAA. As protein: CASSFPSGTGNTE. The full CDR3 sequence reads CASSFPSGTGNTEAFF.